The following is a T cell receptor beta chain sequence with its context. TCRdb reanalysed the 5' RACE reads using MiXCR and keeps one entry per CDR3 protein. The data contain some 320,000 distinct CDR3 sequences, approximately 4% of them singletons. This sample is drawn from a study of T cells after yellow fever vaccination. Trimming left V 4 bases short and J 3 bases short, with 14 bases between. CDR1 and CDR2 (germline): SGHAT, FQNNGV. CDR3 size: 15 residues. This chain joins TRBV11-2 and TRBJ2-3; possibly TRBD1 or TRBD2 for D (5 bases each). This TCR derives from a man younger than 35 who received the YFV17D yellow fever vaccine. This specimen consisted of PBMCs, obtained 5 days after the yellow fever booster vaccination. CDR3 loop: CASSSTRGATDTQYF. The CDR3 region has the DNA TGTGCCAGCAGCTCAACCCGAGGGGCTACAGATACGCAGTATTTT.